Presented here are 9 T cell receptor beta chains from one specimen sequenced in a study of T cells after yellow fever vaccination. TCRdb reprocessed the 5' RACE reads via MiXCR and lists one record per CDR3 protein. The table includes 150,000 to 200,000 distinct CDR3 sequences, approximately 9.9% detected once. This specimen consisted of CD8+ T cells sorted from PBMCs, obtained 15 days after the yellow fever booster vaccination. The receptors stem from a man between 18 and 29 years old who received the YFV17D yellow fever vaccine.

V usage is TRBV28 and J usage is TRBJ2-5; no clear D gene. Trimming left V 6 bases short and J 1 base short, with 12 bases between. Germline V gene data show CDR1 as MDHEN and CDR2 as SYDVKM. CDR3 length: 14 amino acids. CDR3 sequence: CASRNWTFQETQYF. The CDR3 coding sequence is TGTGCCAGCAGGAACTGGACCTTCCAAGAGACCCAGTACTTC.

V gene TRBV6-2 or TRBV6-3 combines with J gene TRBJ1-3; D perhaps matches TRBD1 (6 bases). Trimming took off 6 bases at V and 0 bases at J, with 12 bases between the two ends. This CDR3 contains 15 residues. Germline V gene lookup returns CDR1 MNHEY and CDR2 SVGEGT. The CDR3 coding sequence is TGTGCCAGCAGCTCCCCGGACAGCTCTGGAAACACCATATATTTT. Translation: CASSSPDSSGNTIYF.

In the case of this clonotype: Its ends do not fully match the called genes, so a read error is possible. This chain uses TRBV7-6 with TRBJ2-5, with 10 bases aligning to TRBD2. The CDR3 has 17 residues. The germline V gene has CDR1 SGHVS and CDR2 FNYEAQ. The CDR3, as DNA: TGTGCCAGCAGCGTAGCCCTTCCGGGACTAGCGTTACAGACCCAGTACTTC. Translating it yields CASSVALPGLALQTQYF.

This clonotype was counted between two and nine times. The J gene is TRBJ1-1, the V gene TRBV5-1; TRBD1 is a possible D gene (6 bases). Germline V gives CDR1 SGHRS, CDR2 YFSETQ. Between the trimmed V and J ends, which lost 9 bases and 0 bases, there was a span of 15 bases. This CDR3 is 14 amino acids long. The CDR3 sequence: CATSPGTLNTEAFF. The CDR3 DNA reads as TGCGCCACCTCACCGGGGACACTGAACACTGAAGCTTTCTTT.

In this sample, this clonotype turned up many times. This rearrangement joins TRBV20-1 to TRBJ2-2; TRBD2 matches 8 bases. The length of the CDR3 is 16 residues. CDR1 is DFQATT and CDR2 is SNEGSKA in the germline V gene (reference sequence). V lost 6 bases, J lost 1 base, and 10 bases stayed unmatched. CDR3 in amino acids: CSAFSGDVGNTGELFF. CDR3 bases: TGCAGTGCCTTTAGCGGGGACGTGGGGAACACCGGGGAGCTGTTTTTT.

The chain employs TRBV7-9 and TRBJ2-2, with D hard to call. Trimming removed 4 bases at V and 7 bases at J, with 16 bases between. From germline, CDR1 is SEHNR and CDR2 FQNEAQ (reference sequence). This CDR3 is built from 15 residues. CDR3 nucleotides: TGTGCCAGCAGCTGGGTGAAGTCCTCAATCGGGGAGCTGTTTTTT. It codes for CASSWVKSSIGELFF.

This chain connects TRBV6-6 to TRBJ1-6; perhaps TRBD1 as D (5 bases). Looked up from germline, CDR1 is MNHNY and CDR2 is SVGAGI (reference sequence). CDR3 length: 16 residues. The germline V and J ends were trimmed by 6 bases and 0 bases, with 12 bases remaining between them. The CDR3 spells CASSPRGGSYNSPLHF. The CDR3 DNA follows: TGTGCCAGCAGCCCAAGGGGAGGCTCCTATAATTCACCCCTCCACTTT.

This clonotype was seen only a few times. The CDR3 DNA reads TGCGCCAGCAGCGCCGACCGGACAGGGGGAGACCAAGAGACCCAGTACTTC. Protein: CASSADRTGGDQETQYF. This sequence joins TRBV5-1 and TRBJ2-5; 10 bases are a match to TRBD1. Germline trimming cut 4 bases from V and 0 bases from J; bases unmatched to any gene: 9. The CDR3 covers 17 residues. The germline CDR1 and CDR2 sequences are SGHRS and YFSETQ.

This clonotype occurred a few times. V and J are TRBV4-1 and TRBJ2-7; D not resolved. Germline V gene sequence: CDR1 MGHRA, CDR2 YSYEKL. Deletions cut 1 base from V and 7 bases from J, with 17 bases between. The CDR3 runs 15 residues. CDR3 sequence (DNA): TGCGCCAGCAGCCAAGCCGCCCGGACCTCGCGGGAGCAGTACTTC. Its protein product is CASSQAARTSREQYF.